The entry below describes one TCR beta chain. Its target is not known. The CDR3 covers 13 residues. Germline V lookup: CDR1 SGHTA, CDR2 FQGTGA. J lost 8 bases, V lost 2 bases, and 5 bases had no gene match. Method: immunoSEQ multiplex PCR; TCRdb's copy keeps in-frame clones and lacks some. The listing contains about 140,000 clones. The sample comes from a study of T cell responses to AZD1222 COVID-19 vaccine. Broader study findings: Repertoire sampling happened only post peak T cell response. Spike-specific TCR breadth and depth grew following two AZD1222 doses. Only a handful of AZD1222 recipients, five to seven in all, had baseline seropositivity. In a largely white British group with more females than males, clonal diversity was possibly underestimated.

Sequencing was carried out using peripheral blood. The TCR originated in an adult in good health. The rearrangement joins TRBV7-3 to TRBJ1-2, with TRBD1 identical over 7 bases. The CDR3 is CASSLPGQAGYTF. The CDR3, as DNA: TGTGCCAGCAGCTTACCCGGACAGGCGGGCTACACCTTC.